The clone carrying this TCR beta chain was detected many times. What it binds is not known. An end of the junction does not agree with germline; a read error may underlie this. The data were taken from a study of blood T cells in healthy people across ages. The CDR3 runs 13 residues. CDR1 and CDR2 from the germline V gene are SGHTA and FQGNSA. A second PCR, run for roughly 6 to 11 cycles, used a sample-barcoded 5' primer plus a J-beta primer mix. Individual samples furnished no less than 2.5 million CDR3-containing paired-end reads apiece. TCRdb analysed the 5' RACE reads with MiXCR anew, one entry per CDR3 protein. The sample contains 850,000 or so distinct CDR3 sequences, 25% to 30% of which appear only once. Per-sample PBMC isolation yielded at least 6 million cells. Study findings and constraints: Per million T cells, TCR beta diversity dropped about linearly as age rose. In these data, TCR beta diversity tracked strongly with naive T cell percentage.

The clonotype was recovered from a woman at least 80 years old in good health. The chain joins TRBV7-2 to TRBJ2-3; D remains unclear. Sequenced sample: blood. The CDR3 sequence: CASRSPEVDTQYF. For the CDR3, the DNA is TGTGCGAGCAGGTCACCCGAGGTGGATACGCAGTATTTT.